Presented here are 15 T cell receptor beta chains from one specimen sequenced in a study of shared clonotypes between healthy human individuals. Measured with immunoSEQ multiplex PCR; TCRdb has only the in-frame clones, and not every one. The table lists around 1,000,000 clones, roughly 77% of them singletons. The sample taken for sequencing was memory CD4+ T cells from PBMCs. The subset was: CD45RA-negative fraction. These receptors came from a man in his late teens or twenties in good health. Some clones in this sample may be carry-over from other donors' samples.

A note on this clone: Other DNA sequences in this specimen translate into the identical CDR3. This sequence joins TRBV10-3 and TRBJ2-3, with 10 bases aligning to TRBD2. This CDR3 is 14 amino acids long. Trimming took 5 bases from V and 3 from J; bases not matched to a gene: 2. Germline V gene data show CDR1 as ENHRY and CDR2 as SYGVKD. The CDR3 reads CAISSGRGTDTQYF. The CDR3 DNA reads as TGTGCCATCAGTAGCGGGAGGGGAACAGATACGCAGTATTTT.

This clone is a singleton in its sample. The chain links TRBV11-2 to TRBJ2-4; 11 nucleotides align to TRBD2. Germline CDR1 and CDR2: SGHAT and FQNNGV. The CDR3 runs to 15 residues. V shed 5 bases and J 8 bases; nucleotides not matched to a gene: 8. Written as DNA, the CDR3 is TGTGCCAGCAGCGAGGGACTAGCGGCAGTATACATTCAGTACTTC. Its protein product is CASSEGLAAVYIQYF.

A word on this clone: A read error likely explains this, since a far larger clone differs by one base. The V and J genes are TRBV4-1 and TRBJ2-7; D ambiguous. Trimming cost V 6 bases and J 6 bases, with 15 bases left between them. This CDR3 has 13 residues. CDR1 is MGHRA, CDR2 YSYEKL, per germline. The CDR3 spells CASRKDLNSEQYF. The CDR3 nucleotides are TGCGCCAGCAGAAAGGACCTCAATTCCGAGCAGTACTTC.

The table lists this clone with a few counts. The chain couples TRBV20-1 to TRBJ1-1; D call uncertain. This CDR3 contains 11 residues. Per the germline V gene, CDR1 is DFQATT and CDR2 is SNEGSKA (reference sequence). Here the CDR3 reads CTSWGNTEAFF. The CDR3 nucleotides read TGCACTAGTTGGGGGAACACTGAAGCTTTCTTT.

V usage is TRBV28 and J usage is TRBJ1-4, with D tentatively TRBD1 (5 bases). Germline V gene data show CDR1 as MDHEN and CDR2 as SYDVKM. Trimming took 4 bases from V and 6 from J, leaving 12 bases between them. There are 14 residues in the CDR3. The CDR3 bases are TGTGCCAGCAGTTCCCCAGGGTATCATGAAAAACTGTTTTTT. Protein sequence: CASSSPGYHEKLFF.

This rearrangement joins TRBV9 to TRBJ1-6, with TRBD1 identical over 9 bases. The CDR3 runs to 16 residues. The ends lost 3 bases at V and 10 bases at J; junction bases unmatched: 11. Germline V CDR1 and CDR2: SGDLS, YYNGEE. CDR3 region: CASSDQSGQGFSPLHF. DNA of the CDR3: TGTGCCAGCAGCGACCAGTCGGGACAGGGTTTCTCACCCCTCCACTTT.

The chain couples TRBV4-1 to TRBJ2-7, with D uncertain. In germline, CDR1 is MGHRA, CDR2 YSYEKL. V dropped 3 bases and J dropped 3 bases, with 6 bases sitting between them. This CDR3 has 12 residues. The DNA of the CDR3 is TGCGCCAGCAGCCATTACAGCTACGAGCAGTACTTC. Translated: CASSHYSYEQYF.

The chain has TRBV5-1 and TRBJ2-7, with 7 bases lining up with TRBD1. CDR1 SGHRS and CDR2 YFSETQ come from the germline V gene. V shed 7 bases, J shed 0 bases, and the junction held 7 bases outside the gene matches. The CDR3 totals 14 residues. CDR3 region: CASSNAGGSYEQYF. The CDR3 bases are TGCGCCAGCTCAAACGCAGGGGGCTCCTACGAGCAGTACTTC.

The chain has TRBV2 and TRBJ1-1; 10 nucleotides align to TRBD1. The CDR3 is 15 amino acids. The trim removed 4 bases at V and 0 bases at J, leaving 2 bases unmatched. Germline CDR1 SNHLY, CDR2 FYNNEI. The CDR3 sequence is CASSGTGGMNTEAFF. The CDR3 coding sequence is TGTGCCAGCAGTGGGACAGGGGGGATGAACACTGAAGCTTTCTTT. The full variable domain, its missing parts supplied by reference TRBV2 and TRBJ1-1, is EPEVTQTPSHQVTQMGQEVILRCVPISNHLYFYWYRQILGQKVEFLVSFYNNEISEKSEIFDDQFSVERPDGSNFTLKIRSTKLEDSAMYFCASSGTGGMNTEAFFGQGTRLTVV.

For this clone: At the DNA level, this CDR3 is encoded by other sequences in the same sample as well. V usage is TRBV27 and J usage is TRBJ1-1, with D uncertain. Germline V lookup: CDR1 MNHEY, CDR2 SMNVEV (reference sequence). V was trimmed by 2 bases and J by 5 bases, leaving 12 bases between them. There are 14 residues in the CDR3. CDR3 sequence: CASSLVRGGTEAFF. The DNA for the CDR3 is TGTGCCAGCAGTTTAGTCCGGGGAGGGACTGAAGCTTTCTTT.

The chain recombines TRBV28 with TRBJ2-4, with 8 bases matching TRBD2. After removal of 6 bases from V and 4 bases from J, the junction contained 5 bases not matched to a gene. Germline values: CDR1 MDHEN, CDR2 SYDVKM. CDR3 length equals 14 residues. CDR3 sequence (DNA): TGTGCCAGCAGGGATGGACTAGCTAAAAACATTCAGTACTTC. Protein: CASRDGLAKNIQYF.

The chain has TRBV20-1 and TRBJ2-7; maybe TRBD1 (6 bases). The CDR3 length is 11 residues. Germline V gene lookup returns CDR1 DFQATT and CDR2 SNEGSKA (reference sequence). Deletions cut 6 bases from V and 5 bases from J, with 11 bases between. CDR3 loop: CSALHRDEQYF. In DNA form, the CDR3 reads TGCAGTGCCCTGCACAGGGACGAGCAGTACTTC.

The chain employs TRBV2 and TRBJ2-7; 7 positions match TRBD1. This CDR3 contains 13 residues. CDR1 SNHLY and CDR2 FYNNEI come from the germline V gene. Trimming at V came to 5 bases and at J to 2 bases, leaving 3 bases not matched to a gene. The CDR3 region is CASSQDRTYEQYF. The CDR3 DNA reads as TGTGCCAGCAGTCAGGACAGGACCTACGAGCAGTACTTC. The full variable domain, with the rest looked up from reference TRBV2 and TRBJ2-7, is EPEVTQTPSHQVTQMGQEVILRCVPISNHLYFYWYRQILGQKVEFLVSFYNNEISEKSEIFDDQFSVERPDGSNFTLKIRSTKLEDSAMYFCASSQDRTYEQYFGPGTRLTVT.

J is TRBJ2-5 and V is TRBV11-3; D gene uncertain. Germline V gene data show CDR1 as SGHNT and CDR2 as YENEEA. The germline V and J ends were trimmed by 0 bases and 2 bases, with 10 bases remaining between them. The CDR3 has 15 residues. The CDR3 DNA reads as TGTGCCAGCAGCTTAGATCTAGGGCAACAAGAGACCCAGTACTTC. Translating it yields CASSLDLGQQETQYF. Full variable domain (remainder filled in from reference TRBV11-3 and TRBJ2-5): EAGVVQSPRYKIIEKKQPVAFWCNPISGHNTLYWYLQNLGQGPELLIRYENEEAVDDSQLPKDRFSAERLKGVDSTLKIQPAELGDSAVYLCASSLDLGQQETQYFGPGTRLLVL.

As for this clone: Within the sample, other DNA sequences also encode this same CDR3. V gene TRBV2 combines with J gene TRBJ2-7; 7 bases match TRBD1. CDR1 SNHLY and CDR2 FYNNEI come from the germline V gene. The junction had 5 bases not matched to a gene; V was cut back by 6 bases and J by 0 bases. CDR3 length: 14 residues. The CDR3, as DNA: TGTGCCAGCAGCCCGGACAGGAGCTCCTACGAGCAGTACTTC. Its protein is CASSPDRSSYEQYF.